This record looks at one TCR beta chain sequence and its context. Its specificity is not known. The data originate from a study of T cell responses to AZD1222 COVID-19 vaccine. Overall study context: Pooled samples include second doses given at about 4 or 12 weeks.

Using immunoSEQ multiplex PCR, the repertoire was profiled, and TCRdb retains in-frame clones only, with some absent. There are 90,000 to 120,000 clones in the sample; roughly 89% occur only once, and 15% to 20% lies in the top ten. Germline V lookup: CDR1 MGHRA, CDR2 YSYEKL. Trimming removed 0 bases at V and 6 bases at J, with 8 bases between. This CDR3 is 14 amino acids long. Study results and limitations: Spike-specific TCR breadth and depth both grew after two AZD1222 doses. Nearly half of unique spike-specific TCRs reportedly avoided B.1.351 and B.1.1.7 mutated regions.

The source material was peripheral blood, sampled on day 0 of AZD1222 vaccination. This sequence joins TRBV4-1 and TRBJ2-2; no definite D call. This TCR was sampled from an adult in good health. CDR3 sequence reads: CASSQEGSAGELFF. The CDR3 bases are TGCGCCAGCAGCCAAGAAGGGTCGGCCGGGGAGCTGTTTTTT.